These T cell receptor beta chains were read from a single sample in a study of shared clonotypes between healthy human individuals. Sequencing was performed with immunoSEQ multiplex PCR; in TCRdb, only in-frame clones are kept and a portion is missing. The table has approximately 1.5 million clones, about 98.5% seen once. Sequenced material: naive CD4+ T cells sorted from blood. These TCRs come from a man aged 30-40 years in good health. Each CDR3 is given with its conserved first and last residue. The D gene is left open where the match is weak. Clone size is not always given. Where it is, it says once, few, many or a class for expanded clones.

>-|TRBJ2-7|TRBD1|TRBV28
CASRETGSYEQYF
TGTGCCAGCCGAGAGACAGGGTCCTACGAGCAGTACTTC
>-|TRBJ2-7|TRBD1|TRBV11-2
CASSQGDRASYEQYF
TGTGCCAGCAGCCAAGGGGACAGGGCTTCCTACGAGCAGTACTTC
>-|TRBJ2-6|-|TRBV27
CASPPWGAGANVLTF
TGTGCCAGCCCACCATGGGGGGCCGGGGCCAACGTCCTGACTTTC
>-|TRBJ2-7|TRBD1|TRBV10-1
CASSDLTGTVGNEQYF
TGCGCCAGCAGTGATTTGACAGGGACGGTTGGGAACGAGCAGTACTTC
>once|TRBJ2-1|-|TRBV11-3
CASSLVFRGVQFF
TGTGCCAGCAGCTTAGTATTCCGCGGGGTGCAGTTCTTC
>-|TRBJ2-7|TRBD1|TRBV5-5
CASSLAPTGVGYEQYF
TGTGCCAGCAGCTTGGCCCCGACAGGGGTGGGATACGAGCAGTACTTC
>-|TRBJ1-2|-|TRBV28
CASSPVRGKDYGYTF
TGTGCCAGCAGTCCAGTCCGGGGGAAGGACTATGGCTACACCTTC
>-|TRBJ2-2|TRBD2|TRBV6-6
CASRRTSGVTGELFF
TGTGCCAGCAGAAGGACTAGCGGGGTTACCGGGGAGCTGTTTTTT
>-|TRBJ2-5|TRBD2|TRBV5-1
CASSSGLAGVAETQYF
TGCGCCAGCAGCTCGGGACTAGCGGGAGTAGCCGAGACCCAGTACTTC
>-|TRBJ2-7|TRBD2|TRBV5-6
CASSKGLPGDYEQYF
TGTGCCAGCAGCAAGGGACTACCCGGGGACTACGAGCAGTACTTC